The 25 T cell receptor beta chains reported below all come from one sample, sequenced in a study of T cell responses to AZD1222 COVID-19 vaccine. The data were produced by immunoSEQ multiplex PCR, yet TCRdb's version contains in-frame clones alone and is incomplete. The sample lists over 85,000 clones, about 85% occurring once. The specimen was peripheral blood, collected on day 0 of AZD1222 vaccination. These TCRs come from an adult in good health.

The rearrangement joins TRBV7-2 to TRBJ2-1; 8 bases fit TRBD2. Germline V gene lookup returns CDR1 SGHTA and CDR2 FQGNSA. The junction had 10 bases not matched to a gene; V was cut back by 4 bases and J by 8 bases. The CDR3 has 15 amino acids. The CDR3 loop is CASSYRTSISDEQFF. CDR3 bases: TGTGCCAGCAGCTACCGGACTAGCATTAGCGATGAGCAGTTCTTC.

Points on this clone: The junction shows a germline mismatch at one end, possibly a read error. The chain joins TRBV14 to TRBJ2-6; D ambiguous. This CDR3 has 12 amino acids. The germline V gene has CDR1 SGHDN and CDR2 FVKESK. The CDR3 here is CASSQNLYHFSF. The CDR3 DNA reads as TGTGCCAGCAGCCAAAATCTGTATCACTTCTCTTTC.

The chain is built from TRBV28 and TRBJ1-3; the D gene is possibly TRBD1 (6 bases). There are 17 residues in the CDR3. From germline, CDR1 is MDHEN and CDR2 SYDVKM. V was trimmed by 6 bases and J by 2 bases, leaving 20 bases between them. The CDR3 region has the DNA TGTGCCAGCAGCGGGGGCGGACAGTCGAAGACTGGAAACACCATATATTTT. It specifies CASSGGGQSKTGNTIYF. Supplemented by reference TRBV28 and TRBJ1-3, the full variable domain reads DVKVTQSSRYLVKRTGEKVFLECVQDMDHENMFWYRQDPGLGLRLIYFSYDVKMKEKGDIPEGYSVSREKKERFSLILESASTNQTSMYLCASSGGGQSKTGNTIYFGEGSWLTVV.

The CDR3 is CASWTGDSTDTQYF. CDR3 nucleotides: TGTGCCAGCTGGACAGGGGACTCCACAGATACGCAGTATTTT. This sequence joins TRBV3-1 (or the pseudogene TRBV3-2) and TRBJ2-3, with 9 bases aligning to TRBD1. The CDR3 sequence is 14 residues long. Germline CDR1 LGHDT, CDR2 YNNKEL (reference sequence). V was pared by 8 bases and J by 2 bases, with 5 bases of the junction left unmatched.

The chain links TRBV7-3 to TRBJ2-1; weak D call: TRBD2 (6 bases). The germline V gene encodes CDR1 SGHTA and CDR2 FQGTGA. CDR3 size: 13 residues. Trimming stripped 4 bases from V and 7 bases from J, with 11 bases between. The CDR3 nucleotides read TGTGCCAGCAGCTACGGGACTCTAAATGAGCAGTTCTTC. It yields the protein CASSYGTLNEQFF.

This chain joins TRBV30 and TRBJ2-2; TRBD2 matches at 7 bases. The ends lost 3 bases at V and 2 bases at J; junction bases unmatched: 0. The CDR3 runs to 13 residues. In germline, CDR1 is GTSNPN, CDR2 SVGIG (reference sequence). CDR3 sequence (DNA): TGTGCCTGGAGGGGACTAAACACCGGGGAGCTGTTTTTT. Amino acids: CAWRGLNTGELFF.

This sequence joins TRBV6-5 and TRBJ1-4; D might be TRBD1 (6 bases). The germline V and J ends were trimmed by 7 bases and 0 bases, with 12 bases remaining between them. The germline gives CDR1 MNHEY, CDR2 SVGAGI. The CDR3 has 15 residues. The CDR3 region is CASKGGPATNEKLFF. In DNA, the CDR3 is TGTGCCAGCAAGGGGGGACCCGCAACTAATGAAAAACTGTTTTTT.

The genes are TRBV2 and TRBJ1-5; no clear D gene. Germline V gene sequence: CDR1 SNHLY, CDR2 FYNNEI. The CDR3 loop spans 14 amino acids. Trimming removed 3 bases at V and 5 bases at J, with 11 bases between. Here the CDR3 reads CASSDGRYDQPQHF. The CDR3 bases are TGTGCCAGCAGTGACGGGCGTTACGATCAGCCCCAGCATTTT.

This chain joins TRBV21-1 and TRBJ1-5; the table's D call TRBD1 went unverified against the DNA. TRBV21-1 is termed a pseudogene. The CDR3 is made up of 15 amino acids. Here the CDR3 reads CASSKRQSSNQPQHF. CDR3 in DNA: TGTGCCAGCAGCAAGAGACAAAGTAGCAATCAGCCCCAGCATTTT.

This clone was seen just once. The chain couples TRBV9 to TRBJ2-3; D not certain. The V gene lost 0 bases and the J gene lost 3 bases, with 2 bases spanning the gap. Germline CDR1 SGDLS, CDR2 YYNGEE. The CDR3 runs 12 residues. CDR3 DNA: TGTGCCAGCAGCGTAGAAACAGATACGCAGTATTTT. Translation: CASSVETDTQYF.

This sequence joins TRBV7-3 and TRBJ2-7, with D maybe TRBD1 (5 bases). The CDR3 length is 13 residues. V shed 5 bases and J shed 5 bases, with 13 bases lying between them. Germline values: CDR1 SGHTA, CDR2 FQGTGA. In DNA form, the CDR3 reads TGTGCCAGCAGCCCAGGTGTAGGGGACGAGCAGTACTTC. Translated, it gives CASSPGVGDEQYF.

J is TRBJ1-3 and V is TRBV12-3 or TRBV12-4; D uncertain. The V and J ends lost 5 bases and 1 base respectively, with 6 bases between them. The CDR3 covers 13 residues. CDR3 in amino acids: CASSRTSGNTIYF. CDR3 in DNA: TGTGCCAGCAGTAGGACGTCTGGAAACACCATATATTTT.

The chain has TRBV3-1 (or the pseudogene TRBV3-2) and TRBJ1-2; D ambiguous. V was trimmed by 1 base and J by 0 bases, leaving 6 bases between them. This CDR3 comprises 14 residues. The germline V gene encodes CDR1 LGHDT and CDR2 YNNKEL (reference sequence). CDR3 DNA sequence: TGTGCCAGCAGCCAAGCCGCGGCTAACTATGGCTACACCTTC. Protein product: CASSQAAANYGYTF.

The chain carries TRBV29-1 and TRBJ1-4, with TRBD1 identical over 12 bases. CDR3 size: 15 residues. The V and J ends lost 2 bases and 7 bases, in that order; junction bases with no gene match: 5. Germline values: CDR1 SQVTM, CDR2 ANQGSEA. CDR3 protein: CSVELGTGGSEKLFF. The CDR3 DNA follows: TGCAGCGTTGAACTTGGGACAGGGGGCAGTGAAAAACTGTTTTTT.

The chain links TRBV5-6 to TRBJ1-1; a possible D gene is TRBD1 (6 bases). The CDR3 is made up of 15 amino acids. Germline V gives CDR1 SGHDT, CDR2 YYEEEE. Trimming left V 1 base short and J 6 bases short, with 16 bases between. The CDR3: CASSLFTTGRAEAFF. The CDR3 DNA follows: TGTGCCAGCAGCTTGTTTACAACAGGGAGGGCTGAAGCTTTCTTT.

This sequence joins TRBV3-1 (or the pseudogene TRBV3-2) and TRBJ2-7; TRBD2 matches 8 bases. The CDR3 consists of 15 residues. Looked up from germline, CDR1 is LGHDT and CDR2 is YNNKEL (reference sequence). V shed 0 bases and J 5 bases; nucleotides not matched to a gene: 6. CDR3 region: CASSQDIVAGHEQYF. The CDR3 nucleotides are TGTGCCAGCAGCCAAGATATAGTAGCGGGACACGAGCAGTACTTC.

This sequence joins TRBV27 and TRBJ2-7, with TRBD1 matching 11 bases. The length of the CDR3 is 16 residues. V was clipped by 6 bases and J by 0 bases; unmatched bases: 7. Germline assignment: CDR1 MNHEY and CDR2 SMNVEV (reference sequence). CDR3 coding DNA: TGTGCCAGCAGCGGCTGGGGGACAGGGGGCTCCTACGAGCAGTACTTC. Translation gives CASSGWGTGGSYEQYF.

V is TRBV2 and J is TRBJ1-1; TRBD1 aligns across 8 bases. J was trimmed by 4 bases and V by 7 bases; bases with no gene match: 11. CDR1 is SNHLY and CDR2 is FYNNEI in the germline V gene. This CDR3 contains 15 residues. The CDR3 bases are TGTGCCAGCACAGAATATGGGACAGGTCTCACTGAAGCTTTCTTT. Its translation: CASTEYGTGLTEAFF.

The chain has TRBV19 and TRBJ1-1; D gene unclear. V lost 5 bases and J lost 1, with 11 bases in between. The CDR3 extends over 14 amino acids. Germline-derived CDR1 and CDR2 are LNHDA and SQIVND (reference sequence). The CDR3 reads CASSVANRNTEAFF. The CDR3 DNA is TGTGCCAGTAGTGTCGCTAACAGGAACACTGAAGCTTTCTTT.

This sequence joins TRBV9 and TRBJ2-1; D unresolved. Trimming stripped 3 bases from V and 7 bases from J, with 20 bases between. The CDR3 sequence is 16 residues long. Per the germline V gene, CDR1 is SGDLS and CDR2 is YYNGEE. CDR3 nucleotides: TGTGCCAGCAGCGCCATCGGAGACCTTATCTCGAATGAGCAGTTCTTC. It encodes CASSAIGDLISNEQFF.

J is TRBJ2-3 and V is TRBV24-1; either TRBD1 or TRBD2 may supply D (6 bases each). The CDR3 runs to 15 residues. The ends were cut back, 3 bases at V and 5 bases at J, with 14 bases in the middle. Germline V gene lookup returns CDR1 KGHDR and CDR2 SFDVKD. Written as DNA, the CDR3 is TGTGCCACCAGTGATCCACGAGGGGGGTTAGATACGCAGTATTTT. Encoded protein: CATSDPRGGLDTQYF.

This rearrangement joins TRBV7-2 to TRBJ2-1, with 8 bases that match TRBD1. Germline assignment: CDR1 SGHTA and CDR2 FQGNSA. This CDR3 spans 15 amino acids. The trim removed 3 bases at V and 5 bases at J, leaving 6 bases unmatched. The chain's CDR3 is CASSFPGTGNNEQFF. The CDR3, as DNA: TGTGCCAGCAGCTTCCCCGGGACAGGCAACAATGAGCAGTTCTTC.

The chain recombines TRBV11-2 with TRBJ1-3; D gene unclear. Germline CDR1 reads SGHAT; CDR2 reads FQNNGV. The CDR3 length is 13 residues. The V end was cut by 5 bases, the J end by 2 bases, with 7 bases between. CDR3 nucleotides: TGTGCCAGCAGCCTATGGGCTGGAAACACCATATATTTT. Translated, it gives CASSLWAGNTIYF.

V gene TRBV7-3 combines with J gene TRBJ2-6, with 9 positions matching TRBD1. CDR1 and CDR2 (germline): SGHTA, FQGTGA. The CDR3 runs to 18 residues. Losses at the gene ends were 5 bases for V and 0 bases for J; bases not matched to a gene: 8. The CDR3 DNA reads as TGTGCCAGCAGCCTCTTGGCACAGGGGGCCTCTGGGGCCAACGTCCTGACTTTC. The encoded protein is CASSLLAQGASGANVLTF.

The V call is TRBV11-2, the J call TRBJ2-2, with D maybe TRBD1 (7 bases). Germline CDR1 and CDR2: SGHAT and FQNNGV. Trimming took off 1 base at V and 4 bases at J, with 13 bases between the two ends. This CDR3 is built from 16 residues. CDR3: CASSLAQGEVTGELFF. The CDR3 bases are TGTGCCAGCAGCTTAGCCCAGGGGGAGGTCACCGGGGAGCTGTTTTTT.